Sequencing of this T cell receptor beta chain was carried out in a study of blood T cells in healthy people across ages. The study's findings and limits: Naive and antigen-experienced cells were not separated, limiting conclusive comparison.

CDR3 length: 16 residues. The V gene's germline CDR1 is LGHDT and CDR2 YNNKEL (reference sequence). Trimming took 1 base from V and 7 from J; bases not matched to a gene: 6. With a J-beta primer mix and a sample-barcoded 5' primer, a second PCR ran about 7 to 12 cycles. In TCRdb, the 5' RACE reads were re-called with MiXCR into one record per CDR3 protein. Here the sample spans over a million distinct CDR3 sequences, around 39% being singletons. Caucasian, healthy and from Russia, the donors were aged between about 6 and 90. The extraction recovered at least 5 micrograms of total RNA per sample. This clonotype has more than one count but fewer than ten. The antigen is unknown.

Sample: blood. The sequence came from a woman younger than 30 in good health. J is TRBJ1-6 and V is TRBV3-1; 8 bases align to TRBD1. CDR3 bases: TGTGCCAGCAGCCAAGGGACAGGGAGAAGGAATTCACCCCTCCACTTT. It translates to CASSQGTGRRNSPLHF.